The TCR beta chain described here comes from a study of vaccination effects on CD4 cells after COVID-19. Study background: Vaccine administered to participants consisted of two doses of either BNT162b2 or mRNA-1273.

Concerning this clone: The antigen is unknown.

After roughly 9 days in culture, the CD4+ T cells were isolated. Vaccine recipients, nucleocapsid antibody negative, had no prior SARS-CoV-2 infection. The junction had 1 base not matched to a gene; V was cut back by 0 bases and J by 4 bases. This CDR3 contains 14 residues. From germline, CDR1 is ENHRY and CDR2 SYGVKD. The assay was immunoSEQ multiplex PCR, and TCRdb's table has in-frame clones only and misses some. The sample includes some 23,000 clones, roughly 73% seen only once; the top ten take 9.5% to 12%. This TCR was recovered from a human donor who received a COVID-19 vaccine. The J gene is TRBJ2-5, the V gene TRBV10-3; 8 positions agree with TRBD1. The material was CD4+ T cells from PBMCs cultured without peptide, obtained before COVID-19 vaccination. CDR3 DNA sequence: TGTGCCATCAGTGAGTCTGGACAGGGAGAGACCCAGTACTTC. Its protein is CAISESGQGETQYF.